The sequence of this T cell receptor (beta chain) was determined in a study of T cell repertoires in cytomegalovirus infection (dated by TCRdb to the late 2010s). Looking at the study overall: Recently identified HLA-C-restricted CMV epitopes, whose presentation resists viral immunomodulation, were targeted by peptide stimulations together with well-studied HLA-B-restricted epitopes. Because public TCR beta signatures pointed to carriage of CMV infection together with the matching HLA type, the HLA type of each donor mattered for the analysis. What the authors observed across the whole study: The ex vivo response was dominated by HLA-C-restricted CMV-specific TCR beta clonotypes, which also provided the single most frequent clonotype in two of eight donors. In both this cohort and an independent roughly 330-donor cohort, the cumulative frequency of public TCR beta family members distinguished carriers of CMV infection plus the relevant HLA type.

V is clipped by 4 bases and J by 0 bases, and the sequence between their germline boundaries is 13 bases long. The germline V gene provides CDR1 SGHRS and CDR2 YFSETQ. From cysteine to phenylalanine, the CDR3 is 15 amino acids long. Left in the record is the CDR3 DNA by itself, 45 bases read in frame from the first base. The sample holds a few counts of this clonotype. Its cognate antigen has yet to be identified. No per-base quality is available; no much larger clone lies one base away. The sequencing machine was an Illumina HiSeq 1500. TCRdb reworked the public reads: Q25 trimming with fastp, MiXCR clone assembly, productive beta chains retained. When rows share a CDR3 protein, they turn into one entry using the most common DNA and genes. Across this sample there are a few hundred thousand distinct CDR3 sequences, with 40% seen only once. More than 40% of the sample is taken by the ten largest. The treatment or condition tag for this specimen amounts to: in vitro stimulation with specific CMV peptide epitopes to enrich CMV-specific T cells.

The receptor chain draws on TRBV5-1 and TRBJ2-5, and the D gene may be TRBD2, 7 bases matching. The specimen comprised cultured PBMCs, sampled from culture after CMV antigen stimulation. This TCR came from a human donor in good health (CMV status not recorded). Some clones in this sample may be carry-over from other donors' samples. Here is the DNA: TGCGCCAGCAGCCCGGAGGGGGGGTACCAAGAGACCCAGTACTTC. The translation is CASSPEGGYQETQYF.